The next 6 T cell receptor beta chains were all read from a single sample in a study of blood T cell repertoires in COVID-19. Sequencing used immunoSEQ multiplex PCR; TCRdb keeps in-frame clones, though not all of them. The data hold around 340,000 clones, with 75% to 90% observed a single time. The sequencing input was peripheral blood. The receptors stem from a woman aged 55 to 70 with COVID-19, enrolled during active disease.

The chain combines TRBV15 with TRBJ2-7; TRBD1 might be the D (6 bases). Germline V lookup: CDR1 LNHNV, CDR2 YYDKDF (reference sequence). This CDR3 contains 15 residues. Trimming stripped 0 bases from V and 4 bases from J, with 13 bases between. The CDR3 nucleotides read TGTGCCACCAGCAGAGATCGGCAGGGGATATACGAGCAGTACTTC. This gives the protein CATSRDRQGIYEQYF.

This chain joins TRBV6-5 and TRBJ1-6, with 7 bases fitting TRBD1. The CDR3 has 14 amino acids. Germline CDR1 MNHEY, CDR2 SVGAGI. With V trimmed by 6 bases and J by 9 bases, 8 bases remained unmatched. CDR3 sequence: CASSRDSGGSPLHF. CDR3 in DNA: TGTGCCAGCAGCCGGGACAGTGGGGGTTCACCCCTCCACTTT.

Here the CDR3 DNA reads TGTGCCAGCAGCGTAGGAAGGGGGACTAATTCACCCCTCCACTTT. It codes for CASSVGRGTNSPLHF. This chain uses TRBV9 with TRBJ1-6, with D possibly being TRBD1 (6 bases). Germline V gene data show CDR1 as SGDLS and CDR2 as YYNGEE. The germline V and J ends were trimmed by 0 bases and 6 bases, with 10 bases remaining between them. The CDR3 loop spans 15 amino acids.

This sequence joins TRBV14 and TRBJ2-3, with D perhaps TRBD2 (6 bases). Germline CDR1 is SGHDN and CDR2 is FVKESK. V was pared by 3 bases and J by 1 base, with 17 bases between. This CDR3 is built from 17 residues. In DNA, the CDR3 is TGTGCCAGCAGCCAGGTTAGGACTAACCCTCGCACAGATACGCAGTATTTT. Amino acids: CASSQVRTNPRTDTQYF.

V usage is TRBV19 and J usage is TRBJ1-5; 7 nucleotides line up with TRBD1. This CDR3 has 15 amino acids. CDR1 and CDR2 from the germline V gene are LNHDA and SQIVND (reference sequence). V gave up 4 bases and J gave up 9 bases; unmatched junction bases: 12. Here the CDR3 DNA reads TGTGCCAGTAGTAGGATCGGACAGGCGGCCCCGCCCCAGCATTTT. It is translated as CASSRIGQAAPPQHF.

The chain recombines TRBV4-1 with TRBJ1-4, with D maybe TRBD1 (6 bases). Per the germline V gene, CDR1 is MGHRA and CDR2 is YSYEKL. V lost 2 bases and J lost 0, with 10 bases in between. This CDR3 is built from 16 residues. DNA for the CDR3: TGCGCCAGCAGCCAAACCAGGGGTGCAACTAATGAAAAACTGTTTTTT. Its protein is CASSQTRGATNEKLFF.